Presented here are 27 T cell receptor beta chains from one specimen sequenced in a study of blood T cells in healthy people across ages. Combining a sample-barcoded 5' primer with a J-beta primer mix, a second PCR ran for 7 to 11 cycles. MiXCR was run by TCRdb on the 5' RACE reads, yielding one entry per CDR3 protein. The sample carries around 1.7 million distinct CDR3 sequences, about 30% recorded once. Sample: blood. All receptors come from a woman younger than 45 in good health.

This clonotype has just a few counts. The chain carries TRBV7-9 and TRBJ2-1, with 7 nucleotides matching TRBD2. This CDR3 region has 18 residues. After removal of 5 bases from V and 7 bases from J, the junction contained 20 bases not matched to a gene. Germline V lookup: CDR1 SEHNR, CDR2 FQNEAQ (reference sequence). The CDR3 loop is CASSLTSPRPARPNEQFF. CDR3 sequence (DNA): TGTGCCAGCAGCCTGACTAGCCCACGGCCCGCGAGACCAAATGAGCAGTTCTTC.

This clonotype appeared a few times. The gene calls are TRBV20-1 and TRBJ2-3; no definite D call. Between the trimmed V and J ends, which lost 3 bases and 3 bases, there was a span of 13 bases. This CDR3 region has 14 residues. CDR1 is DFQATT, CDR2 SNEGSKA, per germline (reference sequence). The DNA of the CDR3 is TGCAGTGCTAGTAGCTACCCAATTACAGATACGCAGTATTTT. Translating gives CSASSYPITDTQYF.

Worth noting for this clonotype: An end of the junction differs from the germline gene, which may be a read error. The CDR3 DNA reads TGTGCCTGCAGCGGGGGGACATTGGACGAGCAGTACTTC. Translating gives CACSGGTLDEQYF. The J gene is TRBJ2-5, the V gene TRBV7-9; 9 bases are shared with TRBD2. The DNA end is more similar to TRBJ2-7, so the J call may be wrong. Germline loops: CDR1 SEHNR, CDR2 FQNEAQ (reference sequence). The CDR3 sequence is 13 residues long.

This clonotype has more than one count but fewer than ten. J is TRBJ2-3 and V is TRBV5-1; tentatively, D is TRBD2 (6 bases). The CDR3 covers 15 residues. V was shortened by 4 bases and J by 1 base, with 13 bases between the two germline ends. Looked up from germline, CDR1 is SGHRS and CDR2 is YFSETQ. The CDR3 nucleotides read TGCGCCAGCAGCAACGGGGCGGGGCGCACAGATACGCAGTATTTT. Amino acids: CASSNGAGRTDTQYF.

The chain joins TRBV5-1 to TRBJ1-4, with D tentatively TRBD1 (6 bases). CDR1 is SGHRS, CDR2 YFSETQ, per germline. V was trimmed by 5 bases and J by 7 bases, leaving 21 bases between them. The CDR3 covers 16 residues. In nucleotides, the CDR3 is TGCGCCAGCAGTAAAGGGGGGGCTTCGGCTTCTGAAAAACTGTTTTTT. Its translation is CASSKGGASASEKLFF.

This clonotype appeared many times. CDR3 amino acids: CATSETGLHNEQFF. The CDR3 nucleotides are TGTGCCACCAGTGAGACGGGACTCCACAATGAGCAGTTCTTC. The V call is TRBV24-1, the J call TRBJ2-1; tentatively, D is TRBD2 (6 bases). CDR3 length: 14 residues. Trimming left V 4 bases short and J 5 bases short, with 11 bases between. Germline CDR1 and CDR2: KGHDR and SFDVKD.

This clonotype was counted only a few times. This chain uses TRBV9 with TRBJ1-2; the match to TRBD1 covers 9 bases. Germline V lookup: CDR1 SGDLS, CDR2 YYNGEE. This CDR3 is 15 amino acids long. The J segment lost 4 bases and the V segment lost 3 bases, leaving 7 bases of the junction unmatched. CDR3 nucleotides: TGTGCCAGCAGCGAAGGGACAGGGACCTTCTATGGCTACACCTTC. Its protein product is CASSEGTGTFYGYTF.

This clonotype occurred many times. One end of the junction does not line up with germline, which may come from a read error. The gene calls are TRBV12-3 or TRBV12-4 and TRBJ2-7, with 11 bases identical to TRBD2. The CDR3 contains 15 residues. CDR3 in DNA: TGTGCCGGCAGCTCTCTAGCGGGGGGCTCCTACGAGCAGTACTTC. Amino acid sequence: CAGSSLAGGSYEQYF.

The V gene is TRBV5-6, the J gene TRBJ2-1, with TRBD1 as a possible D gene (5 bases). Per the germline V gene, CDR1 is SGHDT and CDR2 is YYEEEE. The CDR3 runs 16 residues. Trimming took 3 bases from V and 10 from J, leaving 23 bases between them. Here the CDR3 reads CASSSVRQSTVGEQFF. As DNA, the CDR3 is TGTGCCAGCAGCTCGGTACGACAGTCAACGGTGGGGGAGCAGTTCTTC.

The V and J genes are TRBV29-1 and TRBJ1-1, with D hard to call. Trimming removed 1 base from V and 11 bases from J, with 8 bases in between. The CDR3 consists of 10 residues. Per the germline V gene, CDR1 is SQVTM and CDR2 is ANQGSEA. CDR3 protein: CSVEGNRAFF. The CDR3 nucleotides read TGCAGCGTTGAAGGAAACCGGGCTTTCTTT.

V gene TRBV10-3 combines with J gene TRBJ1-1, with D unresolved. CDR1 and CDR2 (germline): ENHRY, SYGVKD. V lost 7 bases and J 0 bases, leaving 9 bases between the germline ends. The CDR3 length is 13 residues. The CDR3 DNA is TGTGCCATCACGGGTGCGATGAACACTGAAGCTTTCTTT. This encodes CAITGAMNTEAFF.

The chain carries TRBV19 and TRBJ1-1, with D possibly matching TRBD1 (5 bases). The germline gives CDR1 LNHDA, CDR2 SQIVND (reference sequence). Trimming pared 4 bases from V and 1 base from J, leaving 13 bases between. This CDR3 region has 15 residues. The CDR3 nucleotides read TGTGCCAGTAGTAGTCCGGGGCGATCGAACACTGAAGCTTTCTTT. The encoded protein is CASSSPGRSNTEAFF.

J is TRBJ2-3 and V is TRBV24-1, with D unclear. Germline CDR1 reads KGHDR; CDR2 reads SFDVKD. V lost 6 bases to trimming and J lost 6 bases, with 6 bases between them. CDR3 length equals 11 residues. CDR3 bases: TGTGCCACCAGTTGGCGGGATACGCAGTATTTT. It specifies CATSWRDTQYF.

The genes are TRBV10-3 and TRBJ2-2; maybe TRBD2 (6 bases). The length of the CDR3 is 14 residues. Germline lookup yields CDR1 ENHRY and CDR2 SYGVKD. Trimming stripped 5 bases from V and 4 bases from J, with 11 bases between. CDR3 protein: CAISSTGVTGELFF. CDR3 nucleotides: TGTGCCATCAGTTCGACGGGGGTCACCGGGGAGCTGTTTTTT.

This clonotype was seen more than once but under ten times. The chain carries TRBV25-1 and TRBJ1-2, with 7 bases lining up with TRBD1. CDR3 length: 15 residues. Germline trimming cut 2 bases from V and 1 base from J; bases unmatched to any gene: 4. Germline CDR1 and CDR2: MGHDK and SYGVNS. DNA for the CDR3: TGTGCCAGCAGTGAACGGTCAGGGGGTAACTATGGCTACACCTTC. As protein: CASSERSGGNYGYTF.

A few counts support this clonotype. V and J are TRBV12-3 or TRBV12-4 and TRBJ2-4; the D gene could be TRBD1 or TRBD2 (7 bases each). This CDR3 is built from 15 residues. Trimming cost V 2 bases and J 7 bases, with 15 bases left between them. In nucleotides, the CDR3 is TGTGCCAGCAGTTTACGACAGGGAGGGGGTAACATTCAGTACTTC. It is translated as CASSLRQGGGNIQYF.

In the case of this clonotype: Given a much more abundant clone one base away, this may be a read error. The CDR3 DNA reads as TGCAGCGTTCTACTAGAATGGGAGACCCAGTTCTTC. Translation: CSVLLEWETQFF. V and J are TRBV29-1 and TRBJ2-1, with D maybe TRBD2 (5 bases). This CDR3 is 12 amino acids long. V gave up 5 bases and J gave up 13 bases, with 18 bases separating them. The V gene's germline CDR1 is SQVTM and CDR2 ANQGSEA.

CDR3 sequence reads: CSVDYSGRSYNEQFF. CDR3 nucleotides: TGCAGCGTTGATTATAGCGGGAGGTCATACAATGAGCAGTTCTTC. V and J are TRBV29-1 and TRBJ2-1; 10 bases line up with TRBD2. This CDR3 has 15 residues. Germline values: CDR1 SQVTM, CDR2 ANQGSEA. V lost 3 bases, J lost 4 bases, and 6 bases stayed unmatched.

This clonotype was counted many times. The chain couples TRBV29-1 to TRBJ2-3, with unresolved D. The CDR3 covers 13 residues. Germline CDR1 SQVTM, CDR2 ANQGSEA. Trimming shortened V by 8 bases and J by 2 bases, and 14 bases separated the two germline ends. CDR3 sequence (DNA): TGCAGCCCCGAAGAGGCGCTCACAGATACGCAGTATTTT. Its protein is CSPEEALTDTQYF.

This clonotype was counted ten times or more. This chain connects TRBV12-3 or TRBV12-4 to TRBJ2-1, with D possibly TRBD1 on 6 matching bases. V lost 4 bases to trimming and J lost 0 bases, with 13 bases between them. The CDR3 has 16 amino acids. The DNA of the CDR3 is TGTGCCAGCAGTTCCGGACAGTGGAGCTCCTACAATGAGCAGTTCTTC. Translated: CASSSGQWSSYNEQFF.

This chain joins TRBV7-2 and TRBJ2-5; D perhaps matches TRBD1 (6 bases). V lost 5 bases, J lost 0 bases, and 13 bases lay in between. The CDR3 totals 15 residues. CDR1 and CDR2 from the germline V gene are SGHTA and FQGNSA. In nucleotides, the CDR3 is TGTGCCAGCAGCCCCTCAACAGGGAACCAAGAGACCCAGTACTTC. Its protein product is CASSPSTGNQETQYF. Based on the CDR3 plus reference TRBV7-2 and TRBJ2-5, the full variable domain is GAGVSQSPSNKVTEKGKDVELRCDPISGHTALYWYRQSLGQGLEFLIYFQGNSAPDKSGLPSDRFSAERTGGSVSTLTIQRTQQEDSAVYLCASSPSTGNQETQYFGPGTRLLVL.

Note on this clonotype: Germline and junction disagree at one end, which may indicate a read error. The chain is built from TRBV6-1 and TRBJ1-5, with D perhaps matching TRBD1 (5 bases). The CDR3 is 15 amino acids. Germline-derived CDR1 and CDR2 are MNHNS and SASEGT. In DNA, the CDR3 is TGTGCCGGCAGTGGGGACGGCGATAGCAATCAGCCCCAGCATTTT. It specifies CAGSGDGDSNQPQHF.

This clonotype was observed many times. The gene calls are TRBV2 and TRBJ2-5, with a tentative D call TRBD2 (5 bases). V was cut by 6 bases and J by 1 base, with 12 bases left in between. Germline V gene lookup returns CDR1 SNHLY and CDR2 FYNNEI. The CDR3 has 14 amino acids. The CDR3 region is CASRLLATQETQYF. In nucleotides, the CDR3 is TGTGCCAGCAGACTTCTAGCCACCCAAGAGACCCAGTACTTC.

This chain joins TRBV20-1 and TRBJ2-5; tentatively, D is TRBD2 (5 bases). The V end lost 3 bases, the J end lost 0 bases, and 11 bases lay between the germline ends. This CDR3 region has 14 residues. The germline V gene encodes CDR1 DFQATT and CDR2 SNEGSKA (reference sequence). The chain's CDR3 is CSASGIGYQETQYF. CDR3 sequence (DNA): TGCAGTGCTAGCGGGATAGGATACCAAGAGACCCAGTACTTC.

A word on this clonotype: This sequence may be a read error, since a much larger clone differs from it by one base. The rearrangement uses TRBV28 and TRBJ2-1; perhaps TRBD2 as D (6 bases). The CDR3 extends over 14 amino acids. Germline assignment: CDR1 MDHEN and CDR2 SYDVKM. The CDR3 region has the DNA TGTGCCACCAGAGGAGGGGCGTCCTACAATGAGCGGTTCTTC. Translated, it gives CATRGGASYNERFF.

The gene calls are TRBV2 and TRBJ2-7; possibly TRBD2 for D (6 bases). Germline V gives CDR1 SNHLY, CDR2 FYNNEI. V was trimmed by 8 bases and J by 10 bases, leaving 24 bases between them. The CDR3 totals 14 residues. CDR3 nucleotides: TGTGCCAGCGGAGGGTGGGGTCGAGGAGAGTGCCAGTACTTC. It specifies CASGGWGRGECQYF. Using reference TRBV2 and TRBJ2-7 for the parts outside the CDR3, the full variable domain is EPEVTQTPSHQVTQMGQEVILRCVPISNHLYFYWYRQILGQKVEFLVSFYNNEISEKSEIFDDQFSVERPDGSNFTLKIRSTKLEDSAMYFCASGGWGRGECQYFGPGTRLTVT.

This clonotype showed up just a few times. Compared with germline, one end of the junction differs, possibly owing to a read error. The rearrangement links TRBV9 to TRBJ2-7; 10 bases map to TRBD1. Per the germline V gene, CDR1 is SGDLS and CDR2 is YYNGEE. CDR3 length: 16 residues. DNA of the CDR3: TGCGCCAGCAGCGTGGGACAGGGGACCAGCTCCTACGAGCAGTACTTC. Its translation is CASSVGQGTSSYEQYF.